The T cell receptor beta chain under discussion was sequenced for a study of blood T cells in healthy people across ages (dated by TCRdb to the mid-2010s). About the study as a whole: Template switching captured roughly one uniquely barcoded TCR beta cDNA molecule per two T cells in model experiments. The donors were divided into four age groups: young (average about 15 years), middle-aged (about 41), aged (approximately 62) and long-lived (about 84). The study measured age-related changes in TCR beta repertoire diversity using deep sequencing normalized with unique cDNA molecular identifiers. To avoid experimental bias, donors of different ages were spread randomly across the sequencing lanes. Two additional independent replicas of 1 million unique cDNA reads from the same blood draw were analyzed for two donors (one aged 18 to 30 and one aged 80 or older).

What the work shows at the level of the full study, not this receptor alone: Compared with the aged group, the long-lived group had more naive CD4+ T cells, fewer expanded clones and increased TCR diversity, suggesting age selection. Bulk unsorted PBMC profiling prevented conclusive comparison of naive and antigen-experienced compartments. As age increased, observed TCR beta diversity per million T cells dropped in a roughly linear way, and a significant reduction was already evident by age about 40. Because donor CMV infection status was unknown, age-related changes in expanded clonotypes were potentially confounded. The percentage of naive T cells measured by flow cytometry correlated strongly with observed TCR beta diversity. Estimates of total diversity based on one million sequenced T cells were considered lower bounds and underestimates.

Donors were 35 to 40 systemically healthy Caucasian individuals from Russia aged roughly 6 to 90 years. Each donor gave ten milliliters of peripheral blood, collected into EDTA-treated Vacutainer tubes. PBMCs were isolated by Ficoll-Paque density-gradient centrifugation, with at least 6 million obtained per sample. Total RNA was extracted from PBMCs with Trizol reagent, with at least 6 micrograms obtained per sample. Naive CD45RAhigh/CD27high T cell percentages were measured by flow cytometry on a PBMC aliquot from every donor. Libraries were prepared through 5' RACE. For sequencing, an Illumina HiSeq 2500 was employed. A second about 7 to 11 cycle PCR used a sample-barcoded 5' primer and a J-beta primer mix. A unique molecular identifier was introduced onto each TCR beta cDNA molecule by a template-switch 5' adaptor carrying 12 random nucleotides. At least 3 million CDR3-containing paired-end reads were obtained from each sample. All of the RNA was converted into first-strand cDNA using the Mint cDNA synthesis kit, with a TRBC-specific oligonucleotide serving as the primer. Following uracil-DNA glycosylase treatment, a first 18-cycle PCR with universal primers M1SS and BC2_uni_R was performed on all cDNA. Per the authors' processing: Each sample was normalized by randomly selecting 1 million high-quality reads, each carrying a distinct molecular identifier. Reads sharing molecular identifiers were discarded rather than binned into consensus sequences. CDR3 identification, clonotype clustering and error correction used MiTCR with a Q25 quality threshold and the strictest error-elimination algorithm. Lower-bound total TCR beta diversity was estimated with a nonparametric unseen species model using Euler transformation. TCRdb took the public reads, trimmed them with fastp at Q25, ran MiXCR for clone calling and kept in-frame beta chains. Each record represents a unique CDR3 protein, reported with the most common genes and DNA among its rows. TCRdb's processing, not the study's, gives the V and J calls here. The sample data list fewer than 1.5 million distinct CDR3 sequences, and about 43% of these were observed just once. Less than 8% of the sample is in the top ten clones.

The CDR3, from cysteine to phenylalanine, totals 15 residues. CDR3 DNA is the only sequence kept; it has 45 bases, read in frame from the first base. V ends up 3 bases short and J 2 bases short, with an unmatched junction base count of 4. The germline V gene (reference sequence) gives CDR1 as LNHDA and CDR2 as SQIVND. With regard to this clonotype: It lacks a known antigen. Base qualities were left out, and no much larger clone turns up one base away.

The sequence links TRBV19 to TRBJ1-5; 7 central nucleotides agree with TRBD1. This sequence originates from a woman aged 18-29 years in good health. Sequencing input: blood. Here is the DNA: TGTGCCAGTAGTATCACAGGGGCGGGCAATCAGCCCCAGCATTTT. Protein translation: CASSITGAGNQPQHF.